This is a list of T cell receptor beta chains from one sample in a study of T-cell reconstitution after alpha-beta-depleted transplantation in children. In TCRdb, the PCR reads were re-called with MiXCR into one record per CDR3 protein. The data show 330,000 or so distinct CDR3 sequences, with around 7.3% seen just once and approximately 8.2% held by the top ten. The sequencing here drew on peripheral blood, taken 360 days after TCRalphabeta/CD19-depleted stem cell transplant. The source of these receptors is a female patient aged 2-10 years who had a stem cell transplant for Fanconi anemia, so the T cells may come from the graft donor. The CDR3 runs from the conserved cysteine through the conserved F or W. A D gene is named only where the DNA matches it firmly. Clone sizes are given selectively: once, few, many, or a class where the clone is expanded.

v_call: TRBV5-1; d_call: TRBD1; clone_size: few; j_call: TRBJ2-7; cdr3_aa: CASSLDRTGAYEQYF; cdr3_nt: TGCGCCAGCAGCTTGGATCGGACAGGAGCGTACGAGCAGTACTTC
v_call: TRBV27; d_call: NA; clone_size: NA; j_call: TRBJ2-1; cdr3_aa: CASSRWGFGAEQFF; cdr3_nt: TGTGCCAGCAGTCGTTGGGGCTTCGGAGCTGAGCAGTTCTTC
v_call: TRBV6-2/TRBV6-3; d_call: NA; clone_size: NA; j_call: TRBJ2-5; cdr3_aa: CASSRLTRTAIEETQYF; cdr3_nt: TGTGCCAGCAGTCGACTAACGCGGACAGCTATTGAAGAGACCCAGTACTTC
v_call: TRBV28; d_call: TRBD1; clone_size: many; j_call: TRBJ2-5; cdr3_aa: CASSLRTGGMETQYF; cdr3_nt: TGTGCCAGCAGTCTCCGGACAGGGGGCATGGAGACCCAGTACTTC
v_call: TRBV4-1; d_call: TRBD1; clone_size: many; j_call: TRBJ2-1; cdr3_aa: CASSVGQGNNEQFF; cdr3_nt: TGCGCCAGCAGCGTGGGACAGGGAAACAATGAGCAGTTCTTC
v_call: TRBV29-1; d_call: NA; clone_size: many; j_call: TRBJ1-2; cdr3_aa: CSVRSVPPGYTF; cdr3_nt: TGCAGCGTTCGTTCAGTTCCGCCCGGCTACACCTTC
v_call: TRBV7-2; d_call: NA; clone_size: many; j_call: TRBJ2-1; cdr3_aa: CASSPNRGGEQFF; cdr3_nt: TGTGCCAGCAGCCCCAACCGGGGTGGTGAGCAGTTCTTC
v_call: TRBV15; d_call: NA; clone_size: NA; j_call: TRBJ2-2; cdr3_aa: CATSRDQGGGHF; cdr3_nt: TGTGCCACCAGCAGAGATCAGGGCGGTGGCCATTTT
v_call: TRBV5-1; d_call: NA; clone_size: NA; j_call: TRBJ1-1; cdr3_aa: CASSLVGGDGTEAFF; cdr3_nt: TGCGCCAGCAGCTTGGTGGGGGGAGATGGCACTGAAGCTTTCTTT
v_call: TRBV28; d_call: TRBD1; clone_size: NA; j_call: TRBJ1-5; cdr3_aa: CASSRFGTGLQPQHF; cdr3_nt: TGTGCCAGCAGTCGCTTCGGGACAGGGCTTCAGCCCCAGCATTTT
v_call: TRBV2; d_call: NA; clone_size: many; j_call: TRBJ1-2; cdr3_aa: CASLPGRSNYGYTF; cdr3_nt: TGTGCCAGCTTACCCGGTAGGAGTAACTATGGCTACACCTTC
v_call: TRBV12-3/TRBV12-4; d_call: NA; clone_size: few; j_call: TRBJ2-5; cdr3_aa: CASSLVGARGTQYF; cdr3_nt: TGTGCCAGCAGTTTAGTTGGGGCCCGTGGGACCCAGTACTTC
v_call: TRBV7-2; d_call: TRBD2; clone_size: many; j_call: TRBJ2-3; cdr3_aa: CASSLAGGGGTDTQYF; cdr3_nt: TGTGCCAGCAGCTTGGCGGGAGGGGGGGGCACAGATACGCAGTATTTT
v_call: TRBV18; d_call: NA; clone_size: NA; j_call: TRBJ2-7; cdr3_aa: CASSPTPRPELEQYF; cdr3_nt: TGTGCCAGCTCACCAACCCCCCGGCCAGAACTGGAGCAGTACTTC
v_call: TRBV7-9; d_call: NA; clone_size: few; j_call: TRBJ1-1; cdr3_aa: CASSLGEAGSVGAFF; cdr3_nt: TGTGCCAGCAGCTTAGGTGAGGCAGGTTCCGTAGGAGCTTTCTTT
v_call: TRBV28; d_call: NA; clone_size: many; j_call: TRBJ2-3; cdr3_aa: CASSLISSSTDTQYF; cdr3_nt: TGTGCCAGCAGTTTAATTAGTTCTAGCACAGATACGCAGTATTTT
v_call: TRBV16; d_call: NA; clone_size: few; j_call: TRBJ2-7; cdr3_aa: CASSQWRDEQYF; cdr3_nt: TGTGCCAGCAGCCAATGGCGAGACGAGCAGTACTTC
v_call: TRBV12-3/TRBV12-4; d_call: NA; clone_size: many; j_call: TRBJ1-1; cdr3_aa: CASSLVAGVANTEAFF; cdr3_nt: TGTGCCAGCAGTTTGGTGGCAGGGGTGGCGAACACTGAAGCTTTCTTT
v_call: TRBV6-2/TRBV6-3; d_call: TRBD2; clone_size: many; j_call: TRBJ2-1; cdr3_aa: CASTPRASGASLYNEQFF; cdr3_nt: TGTGCCAGCACCCCCAGGGCTAGCGGAGCTTCCTTATACAATGAGCAGTTCTTC
v_call: TRBV7-9; d_call: NA; clone_size: NA; j_call: TRBJ2-7; cdr3_aa: CASSSGAGFSGQEQYF; cdr3_nt: TGTGCCAGCAGCTCCGGGGCGGGGTTTTCCGGCCAGGAGCAGTACTTC
v_call: TRBV4-1; d_call: NA; clone_size: NA; j_call: TRBJ1-1; cdr3_aa: CASSHGRGWENTEAFF; cdr3_nt: TGCGCCAGCAGCCATGGTAGGGGCTGGGAGAACACTGAAGCTTTCTTT
v_call: TRBV7-9; d_call: NA; clone_size: few; j_call: TRBJ2-2; cdr3_aa: CAGYPNTGELFF; cdr3_nt: TGTGCCGGGTATCCGAACACCGGGGAGCTGTTTTTT
v_call: TRBV2; d_call: NA; clone_size: NA; j_call: TRBJ2-3; cdr3_aa: CAFSFARGRPDTQYF; cdr3_nt: TGTGCCTTCAGTTTCGCAAGGGGCAGACCTGATACGCAGTATTTT
v_call: TRBV12-3/TRBV12-4; d_call: TRBD1; clone_size: few; j_call: TRBJ1-4; cdr3_aa: CASTEGGQGYEKLFF; cdr3_nt: TGTGCCAGCACCGAGGGGGGACAGGGATATGAAAAACTGTTTTTT
v_call: TRBV5-1; d_call: NA; clone_size: many; j_call: TRBJ2-2; cdr3_aa: CASASDPGGELFF; cdr3_nt: TGCGCCAGCGCCTCAGACCCGGGCGGGGAGCTGTTTTTT
v_call: TRBV5-6; d_call: NA; clone_size: few; j_call: TRBJ2-7; cdr3_aa: CASSLEASVYEQYF; cdr3_nt: TGTGCCAGCAGCTTGGAGGCTAGCGTTTACGAGCAGTACTTC
v_call: TRBV15; d_call: TRBD1; clone_size: many; j_call: TRBJ2-5; cdr3_aa: CATSRATGGSWGTQYF; cdr3_nt: TGTGCCACCAGCAGAGCGACAGGGGGCTCCTGGGGGACCCAGTACTTC
v_call: TRBV5-5; d_call: NA; clone_size: many; j_call: TRBJ2-1; cdr3_aa: CASSLGGALVYNEQFF; cdr3_nt: TGTGCCAGCAGCCTGGGGGGGGCCCTAGTCTACAATGAGCAGTTCTTC
v_call: TRBV5-1; d_call: NA; clone_size: many; j_call: TRBJ2-7; cdr3_aa: CASSPGTASDEQYF; cdr3_nt: TGCGCCAGCAGCCCCGGGACGGCCTCCGACGAGCAGTACTTC
v_call: TRBV5-6; d_call: NA; clone_size: NA; j_call: TRBJ1-2; cdr3_aa: CASSWANGYTF; cdr3_nt: TGTGCCAGCAGCTGGGCTAATGGCTACACCTTC